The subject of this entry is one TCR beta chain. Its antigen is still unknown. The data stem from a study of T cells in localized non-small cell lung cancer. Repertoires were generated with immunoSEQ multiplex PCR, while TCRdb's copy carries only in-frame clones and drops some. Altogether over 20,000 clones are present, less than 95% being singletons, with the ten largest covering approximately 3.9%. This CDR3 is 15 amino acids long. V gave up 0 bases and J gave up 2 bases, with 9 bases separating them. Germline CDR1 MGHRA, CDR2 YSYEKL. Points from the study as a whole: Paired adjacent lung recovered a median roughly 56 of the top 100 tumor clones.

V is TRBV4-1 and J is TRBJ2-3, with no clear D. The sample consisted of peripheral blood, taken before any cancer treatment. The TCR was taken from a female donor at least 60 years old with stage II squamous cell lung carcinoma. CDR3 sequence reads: CASSQEPHSTDTQYF. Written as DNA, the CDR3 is TGCGCCAGCAGCCAAGAACCGCACTCCACAGATACGCAGTATTTT.